In this sample, the clone carrying this T cell receptor beta chain turned up a few times. Sequencing used immunoSEQ multiplex PCR; TCRdb keeps in-frame clones, though not all of them. The repertoire holds over 1.4 million clones, with roughly 96% as singletons. The CDR3 runs 12 residues. V was cut by 4 bases and J by 6 bases, with 10 bases left in between. The germline gives CDR1 SGHNT, CDR2 YYREEE (reference sequence). The data stem from a study of shared clonotypes between healthy human individuals. The TCR sequence derives from a man younger than 45 in good health. The sequenced sample was naive CD4+ T cells sorted from blood. Subset meaning: CD45RA+ positively selected. The chain carries TRBV5-4 and TRBJ1-2; D is unclear. DNA for the CDR3: TGTGCCAGCAGCCCAGACCCCCATGGCTACACCTTC. Translated: CASSPDPHGYTF.